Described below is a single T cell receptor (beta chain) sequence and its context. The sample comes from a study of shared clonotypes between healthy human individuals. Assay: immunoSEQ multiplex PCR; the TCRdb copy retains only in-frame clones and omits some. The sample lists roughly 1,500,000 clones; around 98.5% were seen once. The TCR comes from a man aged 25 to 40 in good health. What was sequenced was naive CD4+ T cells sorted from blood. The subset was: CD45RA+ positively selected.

The CDR3 is CASSPRRTGETQYF. The CDR3 region has the DNA TGTGCCAGCAGCCCCCGCAGGACCGGGGAGACCCAGTACTTC. The chain carries TRBV7-9 and TRBJ2-5; no firm D call. CDR1 is SEHNR, CDR2 FQNEAQ, per germline (reference sequence). The V gene lost 5 bases and the J gene lost 5 bases, with 15 bases spanning the gap. The CDR3 spans 14 residues.